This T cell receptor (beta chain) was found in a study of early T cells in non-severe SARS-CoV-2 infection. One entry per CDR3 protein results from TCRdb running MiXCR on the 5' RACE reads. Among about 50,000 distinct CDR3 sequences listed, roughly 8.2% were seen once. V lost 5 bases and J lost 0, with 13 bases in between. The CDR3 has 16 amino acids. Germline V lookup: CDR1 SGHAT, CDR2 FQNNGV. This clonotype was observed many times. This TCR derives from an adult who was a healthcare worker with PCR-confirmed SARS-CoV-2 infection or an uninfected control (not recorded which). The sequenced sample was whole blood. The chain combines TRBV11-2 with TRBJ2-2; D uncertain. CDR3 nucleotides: TGTGCCAGCAGCCCAAGTATCTTCGCGAACACCGGGGAGCTGTTTTTT. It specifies CASSPSIFANTGELFF.